There are a few counts of the clone carrying this TCR beta chain. Its matching antigen is unknown. Trimming removed 2 bases from V and 9 bases from J, with 17 bases in between. In germline, CDR1 is MNHEY, CDR2 SMNVEV (reference sequence). The CDR3 spans 16 residues. Treatment meaning: roughly 20 received Ad26.COV2.S at low or high dose, single or two shots; 5 received placebo; per-sample allocation not given. Samples were taken on day 63 after the first vaccine or placebo injection. SARS-CoV-2 spike from the Wuhan strain was encoded by the vaccine, an Ad26 vector. The sample originates from a study of Ad26.COV2.S vaccination and SARS-CoV-2 variants. Overall study context: Enrolled in COV1001, the donor was in the Ad26.COV2.S trial arm, which received the vaccine. Study-level findings and limits: In vaccinated individuals, spike-specific CD8+ and CD4+ T cell responses reportedly displayed substantial breadth.

Measured with immunoSEQ multiplex PCR; TCRdb has only the in-frame clones, and not every one. The sample includes approximately 350,000 clones, around four fifths seen only once; the top ten take 7% to 9.5%. The gene calls are TRBV27 and TRBJ1-6; D possibly corresponds to TRBD1 (6 bases). This sequence originates from a person between 18 and 60 years old who received the Ad26.COV2.S COVID-19 vaccine or a placebo. Specimen: peripheral blood, collected in a trial of Ad26.COV2.S vaccine versus placebo. The CDR3 here is CASSLRLQGWSSPLHF. The CDR3 DNA sequence: TGTGCCAGCAGTTTACGGTTACAGGGCTGGAGTTCACCCCTCCACTTT.